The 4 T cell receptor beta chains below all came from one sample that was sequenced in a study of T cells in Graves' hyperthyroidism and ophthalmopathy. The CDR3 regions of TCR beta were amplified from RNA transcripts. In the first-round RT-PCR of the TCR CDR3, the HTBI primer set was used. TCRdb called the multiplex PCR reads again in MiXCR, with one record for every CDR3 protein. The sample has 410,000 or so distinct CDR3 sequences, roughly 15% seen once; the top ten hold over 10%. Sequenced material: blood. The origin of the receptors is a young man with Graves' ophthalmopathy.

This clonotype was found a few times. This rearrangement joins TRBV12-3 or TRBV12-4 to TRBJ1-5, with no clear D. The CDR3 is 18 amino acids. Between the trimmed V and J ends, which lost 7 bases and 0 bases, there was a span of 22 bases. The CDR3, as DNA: TGTGCCAGCACCTCCTCCCTGGGAGTTTTGTATAGCAATCAGCCCCAGCATTTT. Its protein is CASTSSLGVLYSNQPQHF.

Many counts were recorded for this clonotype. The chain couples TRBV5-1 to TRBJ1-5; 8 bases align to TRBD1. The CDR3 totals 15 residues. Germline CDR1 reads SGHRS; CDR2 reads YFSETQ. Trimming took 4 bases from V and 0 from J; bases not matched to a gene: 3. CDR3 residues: CASSVGQDSNQPQHF. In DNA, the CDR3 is TGCGCCAGCAGCGTGGGACAGGATAGCAATCAGCCCCAGCATTTT.

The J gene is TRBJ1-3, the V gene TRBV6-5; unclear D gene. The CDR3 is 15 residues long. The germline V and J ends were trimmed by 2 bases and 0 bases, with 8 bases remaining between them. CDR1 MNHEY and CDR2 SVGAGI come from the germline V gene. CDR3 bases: TGTGCCAGCAGTTACGCCCCAGACTCTGGAAACACCATATATTTT. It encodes CASSYAPDSGNTIYF.

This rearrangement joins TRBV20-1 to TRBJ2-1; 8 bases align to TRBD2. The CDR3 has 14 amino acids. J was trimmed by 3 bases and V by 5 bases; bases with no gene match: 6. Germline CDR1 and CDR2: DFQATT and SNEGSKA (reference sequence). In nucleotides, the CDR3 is TGCAGTGCTCGGGGGGGGGCGAACTACAATGAGCAGTTCTTC. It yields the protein CSARGGANYNEQFF.